This T cell receptor beta chain was captured by sequencing in a study of blood T cell repertoires in COVID-19. As for the study in general: Specimens from acute and convalescent COVID-19 originated in the United States, Italy and Spain. Sample material is recorded as cDNA or gDNA derived from T cells, B-cell-depleted T cells, or PBMCs.

Germline V gene lookup returns CDR1 KGHDR and CDR2 SFDVKD. CDR3 length equals 11 residues. Trimming cost V 3 bases and J 4 bases, with 2 bases left between them. As handled by the study authors: Reference gene primer amplification gave nucleated cell count estimates. TCRdb's table, derived via immunoSEQ multiplex PCR, lists solely in-frame clones and lacks some. V and J calls and clone size are as listed in that table; D and trimming were resolved from the DNA. The data contain under 150,000 clones, approximately 90% of them singletons. V and J are TRBV24-1 and TRBJ1-2; no clear D. The sequenced sample was peripheral blood. The source is a human donor in a cohort sampled during active COVID-19. The CDR3 is CATSDLYGYTF. The CDR3 DNA reads TGTGCCACCAGTGATCTCTATGGCTACACCTTC.